This TCR beta chain was captured in a study of shared clonotypes between healthy human individuals. Study background: Those who served as donors were a couple of women and three men between the ages of 18 and 49.

Sorted-subset replicate PCRs used roughly 210 ng of genomic DNA. This amount corresponded to about 30,000 T cell genomes. Original processing methods: ImmunoSEQ supplied junction-only sequences lacking quality scores, so filtering was different. TCRdb keeps only in-frame clones here, not all; method: immunoSEQ multiplex PCR. V, J and clone size derive from that table, while D and trimming were established from the DNA sequence. The sample holds more than 1.2 million clones, around 98.5% seen once. Per germline, CDR1 LGHNA and CDR2 YSLEER. V lost 0 bases, J lost 5 bases, and 10 bases lay in between. This CDR3 is 15 amino acids long.

The sequence came from a man aged 25-40 years in good health. The chain recombines TRBV4-3 with TRBJ1-4; no definite D call. Sequencing was done on a sample of naive CD4+ T cells sorted from blood. The subset is: CD45RA+ positively selected. The DNA of the CDR3 is TGCGCCAGCAGCCAAGATTTACGCCTGAATGAAAAACTGTTTTTT. Amino acids: CASSQDLRLNEKLFF.